These T cell receptor beta chains were read from a single sample in a study of blood T cells in healthy people across ages. MiXCR was run by TCRdb on the 5' RACE reads, yielding one entry per CDR3 protein. The sample has about 1,800,000 distinct CDR3 sequences; over 25% are singletons. Sample: blood. The receptors were gathered from a woman aged 25 to 39 in good health. Both conserved end residues are part of each CDR3. A D gene is named only where the DNA matches it firmly. Clone size is not always given. Where it is, it says once, few, many or a class for expanded clones.

cdr3_nt,cdr3_aa,clone_size,d_call,v_call,j_call
TGTGCCAGCATATACGTCCGGGACTCAAGGAGGGGGCCTGAAGCTTTCTTT,CASIYVRDSRRGPEAFF,-,TRBD1,TRBV27,TRBJ1-1
TGTGCCACAAACAAACAGGGCTCTACCACAGATACGCAGTATTTT,CATNKQGSTTDTQYF,-,-,TRBV2,TRBJ2-3
TGTGCCAGCAGTTTAGCGGCAGCTGCTAACTGTGGCTACACCTTC,CASSLAAAANCGYTF,few,-,TRBV12-3/TRBV12-4,TRBJ1-2
TGTGCCAGCAGCCCCCTGGATGTGATCCAGTACTTC,CASSPLDVIQYF,few,-,TRBV7-2,TRBJ2-5
TGTGCCAGCAGCCCATCGACGGGGGGACCGTACGAGCAGTACTTC,CASSPSTGGPYEQYF,many,TRBD2,TRBV3-1,TRBJ2-7
TGTGCCAGCAGTGGACAGGGGGCGCGTGACTACAATGAGCAGTTCTTC,CASSGQGARDYNEQFF,few,TRBD1,TRBV6-1,TRBJ2-1
TGCAGCGTTGGAGGAACTAATGAAAAACTGTTTTTT,CSVGGTNEKLFF,many,-,TRBV29-1,TRBJ1-4
TGTGCCAGCTCACCCGAGGAGTACTATGGCTACACCTTC,CASSPEEYYGYTF,few,-,TRBV18,TRBJ1-2
TGTGCCATCAGTGAGACGCGGGGATACGAGCAGTACTTC,CAISETRGYEQYF,many,-,TRBV10-3,TRBJ2-7
TGTGCCATCAGTGAGCCCAGTCGGCAGGGTACTTATGGCTACACCTTC,CAISEPSRQGTYGYTF,-,-,TRBV10-3,TRBJ1-2
TGTGCCAGCAGTGCCGGGATGGACAGCCTGGGTCAGCCCCAGCATTTT,CASSAGMDSLGQPQHF,-,-,TRBV6-5,TRBJ1-5
TGTGCCAGCAGCTTGGAGGCGTTCCGGGACAGGGGGTACGAGCAGTACTTC,CASSLEAFRDRGYEQYF,-,TRBD1,TRBV11-2,TRBJ2-7
TGTGCCAGCAGCTCAGGGCTCGGCATTAGCTCCTACGAGCAGTACTTC,CASSSGLGISSYEQYF,few,-,TRBV7-6,TRBJ2-7
TGCAGTGCTCAGCAGAGGGGGCACTACAATGAGCAGTTCTTC,CSAQQRGHYNEQFF,-,TRBD1,TRBV20-1,TRBJ2-1
TGTGCCAGCAGTTACTCCCGGAGAGAGAATGAAAAACTGTTTTTT,CASSYSRRENEKLFF,many,-,TRBV6-5,TRBJ1-4
TGTGCCAGCGCGAGAGGTCGGGTAAACACAGATACGCAGTATTTT,CASARGRVNTDTQYF,-,-,TRBV9,TRBJ2-3
TGTGCTAGTGCCGCCTCCTCCTCCCTCTACGGACAGTTCTCGAGGGCTGAAGCTTTCTTT,CASAASSSLYGQFSRAEAFF,few,-,TRBV12-5,TRBJ1-1
TGCAGTGCTAGAGCTGGGGGTCTGGTGTACAATGAGCAGTTCTTC,CSARAGGLVYNEQFF,-,-,TRBV20-1,TRBJ2-1
TGTGCCAGCAGTTTAAACAGACTCTTATCTGGAAACACCATATATTTT,CASSLNRLLSGNTIYF,-,-,TRBV28,TRBJ1-3
TGTGCCAGCAGTGAAAGGGGAAGCGATCAGCCCCAGCATTTT,CASSERGSDQPQHF,-,-,TRBV2,TRBJ1-5
TGTGCCAGCAGCTTAGCGGGTACCTACAATGAGCAGTTCTTC,CASSLAGTYNEQFF,many,-,TRBV7-2,TRBJ2-1
TGTGCCAGCAGCTTACCGGGGGGGGCCCAAGAGACCCAGTACTTC,CASSLPGGAQETQYF,few,TRBD2,TRBV7-2,TRBJ2-5
TGCGCCAGCACCCTCGGGTTTGGCAGGGAGACCGGGGAGCTGTTTTTT,CASTLGFGRETGELFF,-,-,TRBV5-1,TRBJ2-2
TGTGCCAGCAGTTACTTACGGAACATTCAGTACTTC,CASSYLRNIQYF,-,-,TRBV6-2/TRBV6-3,TRBJ2-4
TGCGCCGGCAGCCCCGGACAGGGTGGGACCCAGTACTTC,CAGSPGQGGTQYF,few,TRBD1,TRBV5-1,TRBJ2-5
TGTGCCAGCCGAACCTCGGTAATAGATACGCGGTATTTT,CASRTSVIDTRYF,-,-,TRBV28,TRBJ2-3
TGTGCCAGCAGCCGCTCGACGGACGGCGAGCAGTACTTC,CASSRSTDGEQYF,few,-,TRBV2,TRBJ2-7
TGTGCCAGCAGTGAAGCACCCCCCCGCACGAGGCAGTATTTT,CASSEAPPRTRQYF,-,-,TRBV6-1,TRBJ2-3
TGCAGCGTTGTGAAGGGCAGTATTCAGTACTTC,CSVVKGSIQYF,many,-,TRBV29-1,TRBJ2-4
TGCTCCAGCAGCCCAGATTCCCCGACAGAAAACTATGGCTACACCTTC,CSSSPDSPTENYGYTF,-,-,TRBV5-1,TRBJ1-2
TGCGCCAGCAGCAGGGAACAGACGATGAACACTGAAGCTTTCTTT,CASSREQTMNTEAFF,few,-,TRBV5-1,TRBJ1-1
TGTGCCAGCAGCCCTAACTTACAGGGATGGGCTAACTATGGCTACACCTTC,CASSPNLQGWANYGYTF,few,-,TRBV21-1,TRBJ1-2
TGTGCCAGCAGCCTCGGACTAGCGGGGGGCTCGCAGTATTTT,CASSLGLAGGSQYF,-,TRBD2,TRBV7-6,TRBJ2-3
TGTGCCAGCAGCAACAGGATGGACCTTGGCTACACCTTC,CASSNRMDLGYTF,-,-,TRBV7-9,TRBJ1-2
TGTGCCAGCAGTGCTCTGGGAGGGGCGGGGATATACAATGAGCAGTTCTTC,CASSALGGAGIYNEQFF,few,TRBD2,TRBV12-3/TRBV12-4,TRBJ2-1
TGTGCCAGCAGACTCCGGGACAGGGCTGGGGCCAACGTCCGGACTTTC,CASRLRDRAGANVRTF,-,TRBD1,TRBV2,TRBJ2-6
TGTGCCTGGAGTTTAACGGGAGGGCACAATGAGCAGTTCTTC,CAWSLTGGHNEQFF,few,TRBD2,TRBV30,TRBJ2-1
TGTGCCAGCAGCGGAAAGGGCGACAGTTTCTACGAGCAGTACTTC,CASSGKGDSFYEQYF,-,-,TRBV21-1,TRBJ2-7
TGCGCCAGCAGGACACAGGGGAGTAGGGACGAGCAGTACTTC,CASRTQGSRDEQYF,-,TRBD1,TRBV5-1,TRBJ2-7
TGTGCCAGCAGCTTAAATACGGGAAATGAGCAGTTCTTC,CASSLNTGNEQFF,-,-,TRBV7-2,TRBJ2-1
TGTGCCAGCAGCGTAGGGGAGACAGGGTATGGCGAGCAGTACTTC,CASSVGETGYGEQYF,-,TRBD1,TRBV9,TRBJ2-7
TGCAGCGTGGAAAAAGGGACTAGCGGAACCAGCTCCTACAATGAGCAGTTCTTC,CSVEKGTSGTSSYNEQFF,-,TRBD2,TRBV29-1,TRBJ2-1
TGCAGTGCTACCCTTCGACTAGCGGGAGGGGCAGATACGCAGTATTTT,CSATLRLAGGADTQYF,few,TRBD2,TRBV20-1,TRBJ2-3
TGTGCCAGCAGTTACCGAGGACGGACTAGCAATCAGCCCCAGCATTTT,CASSYRGRTSNQPQHF,few,-,TRBV6-2/TRBV6-3,TRBJ1-5
TGTGCCAGCTCACCAAGTCCGAGAGCGGGCAGCTACGAGCAGTACTTC,CASSPSPRAGSYEQYF,few,-,TRBV18,TRBJ2-7
TGTGCCAGCAAAGGAAAGGGGGTGTACACAGATACGCAGTATTTT,CASKGKGVYTDTQYF,-,-,TRBV6-1,TRBJ2-3
TGCGCCAGCAGCCCCCCGGGCGGGAGTACAGGTGGGGAGACCCAGTACTTC,CASSPPGGSTGGETQYF,-,TRBD2,TRBV4-3,TRBJ2-5
TGTGCCAGCTCACCACGACAGACAGGGCCCCAAGAAAAACTGTTTTTT,CASSPRQTGPQEKLFF,-,TRBD1,TRBV18,TRBJ1-4
TGCGCCAGCAGCTTGGTAACGGGCTCTGGGGCCAACGTCCTGACTTTC,CASSLVTGSGANVLTF,many,-,TRBV5-1,TRBJ2-6
TGCGCCAGCAGCCCATCTTCGGTTCCCGACAGGGAAAAACTGTTTTTT,CASSPSSVPDREKLFF,-,-,TRBV4-1,TRBJ1-4
TGCGCCAGCAGCCAAGAGGGGACCCCAACTAATGAAAAACTGTTTTTT,CASSQEGTPTNEKLFF,-,-,TRBV4-1,TRBJ1-4
TGCGCCAGCGAGGGAGACACCGGGGAGCTGTTTTTT,CASEGDTGELFF,-,-,TRBV5-1,TRBJ2-2
TGTGCCAGCAGTTACCCCTTCTACAGGGGGGCTGGCTACACCTTC,CASSYPFYRGAGYTF,-,TRBD1,TRBV6-2/TRBV6-3,TRBJ1-2
TGTGCCAGCAGTCCCCCAGGGTTCTATGGCTACACCTTC,CASSPPGFYGYTF,many,-,TRBV12-3/TRBV12-4,TRBJ1-2
TGCAGTGCTAGACAGGCTAGCGGTTACAATGAGCAGTTCTTC,CSARQASGYNEQFF,few,TRBD2,TRBV20-1,TRBJ2-1
TGTGCCAGCGCACCCGAGGGGCGGGGGTCCTACGAGCAGTACTTC,CASAPEGRGSYEQYF,few,TRBD2,TRBV28,TRBJ2-7
TGTGCCAGCAGCTATAGCGGGGGGACCTCCTACAATGAGCAGTTCTTC,CASSYSGGTSYNEQFF,few,TRBD2,TRBV7-3,TRBJ2-1
TGCGCCAGCAGCTACCAGGACGGGGAAGAGACCCAGTACTTC,CASSYQDGEETQYF,few,-,TRBV5-1,TRBJ2-5
TGCGCCAGCAGCTGGGACAGGGGGCCCTACAATGAGCAGTTCTTC,CASSWDRGPYNEQFF,few,TRBD1,TRBV5-1,TRBJ2-1